This paragraph reports one T cell receptor beta chain. No antigen is known for it. V lost 5 bases to trimming and J lost 3 bases; unmatched junction nucleotides: 12. Germline V gene data show CDR1 as MDHEN and CDR2 as SYDVKM. CDR3 size: 16 residues. Amplification used 60 Vbeta primers and 13 Jbeta primers. The authors' processing: In a later analysis, the count reached 74 million or so unique TCR beta chains, with 10 million to 11 million shared. Clones were sequenced by immunoSEQ multiplex PCR, and TCRdb holds only the in-frame ones, with some missing. The V and J calls and clone size come from that table; D and trimming were worked out from the DNA. The sample has roughly 80,000 clones; roughly 79% are singletons. The source of the sample is a study of cytomegalovirus exposure and HLA in healthy donors. General study points: On later analysis, the bulk of CMV-associated TCR beta chains appeared to be HLA-restricted. Presence/absence analyses assumed roughly uniform sequencing depth across donors. A missense DCLRE1C variant was associated with V- and J-gene trimming of TCR beta chains in a later analysis, and an independent cohort replicated the association.

This clonotype originated in a woman aged 30 to 39 in good health and CMV-seronegative. The rearrangement joins TRBV28 to TRBJ2-7; TRBD2 aligns across 8 bases. Sequenced: PBMCs. CDR3 sequence (DNA): TGTGCCAGCAGTAACCCTCAGCGGGAGAGCATCTACGAGCAGTACTTC. Translating gives CASSNPQRESIYEQYF.